This T cell receptor beta chain was captured by sequencing in a study of cytomegalovirus exposure and HLA in healthy donors. Notes on the study in general: Researchers reported that a few CMV-associated chains were confirmed in vitro as CMV antigen-specific.

The V gene end was trimmed by 6 bases and the J gene end by 7 bases; junction bases not matched to a gene: 14. CDR1 is SGHDT, CDR2 YYEEEE, per germline. The CDR3 loop spans 16 amino acids. Some clones are missing from TCRdb's copy, which holds only in-frame ones; the method was immunoSEQ multiplex PCR. The table has 95,000 to 150,000 clones, more than 70% seen once. As regards this clone: Its specificity is unknown.

Sequences were obtained from PBMCs. The origin of this receptor is a woman aged 25 to 45 in good health and CMV-seronegative. The rearrangement joins TRBV5-6 to TRBJ2-4, with 9 positions matching TRBD1. The CDR3 sequence: CASTLGQGTPGNIQYF. CDR3 sequence (DNA): TGTGCCAGCACCCTGGGACAGGGCACACCCGGGAACATTCAGTACTTC.